This TCR beta chain was retrieved from a study of OX40 agonist ivuxolimab in advanced cancers. On the study more broadly: Ivuxolimab is an agonistic anti-OX40 (CD134) antibody, and patients were treated with it. Patients were dosed intravenously with ivuxolimab at 0.01 to 10 mg/kg every 2 weeks.

The data were produced by immunoSEQ multiplex PCR, yet TCRdb's version contains in-frame clones alone and is incomplete. The sample yields roughly 70,000 clones, over 65% seen once. The sample holds a few counts of this clone. Germline CDR1 reads MNHNS; CDR2 reads SASEGT. This CDR3 is built from 14 residues. The V gene lost 3 bases and the J gene lost 4 bases, with 10 bases spanning the gap. The sequences come from CD4+ or CD8+ T cells sorted from blood, collected in a trial of the OX40 agonist ivuxolimab. The chain carries TRBV6-1 and TRBJ1-5; perhaps TRBD1 as D (6 bases). The receptor's source is an adult with an advanced solid tumor such as melanoma, head and neck, liver or kidney cancer. CDR3 in DNA: TGTGCCAGCAGTGAGAACAGGGTGAATCAGCCCCAGCATTTT. Protein product: CASSENRVNQPQHF.